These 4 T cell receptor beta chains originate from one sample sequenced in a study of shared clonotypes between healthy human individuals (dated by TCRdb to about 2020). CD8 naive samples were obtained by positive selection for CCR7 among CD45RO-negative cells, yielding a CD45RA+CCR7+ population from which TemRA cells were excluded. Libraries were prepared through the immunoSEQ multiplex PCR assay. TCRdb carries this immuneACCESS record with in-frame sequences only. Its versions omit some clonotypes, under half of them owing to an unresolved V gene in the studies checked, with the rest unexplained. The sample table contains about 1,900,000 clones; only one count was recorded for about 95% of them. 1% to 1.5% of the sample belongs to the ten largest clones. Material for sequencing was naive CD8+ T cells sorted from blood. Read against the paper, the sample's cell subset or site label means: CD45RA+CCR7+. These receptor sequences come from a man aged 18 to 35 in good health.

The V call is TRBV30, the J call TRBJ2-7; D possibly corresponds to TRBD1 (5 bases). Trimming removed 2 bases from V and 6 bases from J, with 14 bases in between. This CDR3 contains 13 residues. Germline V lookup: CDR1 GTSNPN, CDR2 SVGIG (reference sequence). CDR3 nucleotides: TGTGCCTGGAGTCTACAGGTCTTTGGCGAGCAGTACTTC. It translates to CAWSLQVFGEQYF.

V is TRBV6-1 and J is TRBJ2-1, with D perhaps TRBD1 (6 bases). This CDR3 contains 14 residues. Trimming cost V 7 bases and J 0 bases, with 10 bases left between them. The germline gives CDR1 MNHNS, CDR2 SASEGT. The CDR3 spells CASTRDTSYNEQFF. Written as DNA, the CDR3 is TGTGCCAGCACTCGGGACACCTCCTACAATGAGCAGTTCTTC.

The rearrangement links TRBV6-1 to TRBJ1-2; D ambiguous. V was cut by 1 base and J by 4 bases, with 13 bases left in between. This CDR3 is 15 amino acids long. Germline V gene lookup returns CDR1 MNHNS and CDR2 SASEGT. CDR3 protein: CASSEDAEDSYGYTF. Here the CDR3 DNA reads TGTGCCAGCAGTGAAGACGCCGAGGATTCCTATGGCTACACCTTC.

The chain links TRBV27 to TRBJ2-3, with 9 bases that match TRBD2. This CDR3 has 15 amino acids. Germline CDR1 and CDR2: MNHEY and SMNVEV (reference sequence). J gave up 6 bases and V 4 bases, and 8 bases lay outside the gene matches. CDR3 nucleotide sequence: TGTGCCAGCAGTTCGGTTAGCGGGGGATACGATACGCAGTATTTT. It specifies CASSSVSGGYDTQYF.